The sample holds a few counts of the clone carrying this T cell receptor (beta chain). The antigen is undetermined. The data are from a study of cytomegalovirus exposure and HLA in healthy donors. Germline-derived CDR1 and CDR2 are SGHTA and FQGNSA. V gave up 5 bases and J gave up 1 base; unmatched junction bases: 15. The CDR3 is 19 amino acids. Amplification used 60 Vbeta primers and 13 Jbeta primers. This table comes from immunoSEQ multiplex PCR, and its TCRdb copy is limited to in-frame clones, with some not included. The table records over 110,000 clones, less than 85% of them present only once. Notes on the study in general: Analysis performed later found more than 15,000 TCR beta sequences associated with HLA alleles at 0.05 false discovery rate.

The sequence derives from a woman between 45 and 60 years old in good health and CMV-seropositive. The V call is TRBV7-2, the J call TRBJ2-3, with TRBD2 matching 10 bases. The source material was PBMCs. CDR3 residues: CASSAGQRGGASGTDTQYF. Here the CDR3 DNA reads TGTGCCAGCAGCGCGGGGCAGCGGGGGGGCGCATCCGGCACAGATACGCAGTATTTT.